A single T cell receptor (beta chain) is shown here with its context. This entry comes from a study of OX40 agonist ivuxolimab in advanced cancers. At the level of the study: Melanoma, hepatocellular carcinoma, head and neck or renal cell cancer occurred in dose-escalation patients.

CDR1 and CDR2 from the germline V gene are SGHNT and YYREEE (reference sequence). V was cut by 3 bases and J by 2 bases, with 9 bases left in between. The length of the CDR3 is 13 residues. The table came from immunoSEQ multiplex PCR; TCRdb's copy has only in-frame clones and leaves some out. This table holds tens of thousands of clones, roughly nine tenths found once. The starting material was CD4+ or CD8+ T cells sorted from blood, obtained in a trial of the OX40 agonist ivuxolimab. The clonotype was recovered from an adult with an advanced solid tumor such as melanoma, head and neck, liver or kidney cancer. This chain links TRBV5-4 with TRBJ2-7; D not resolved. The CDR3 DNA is TGTGCCAGCAGCTCTTCGCCAACCTACGAGCAGTACTTC. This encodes CASSSSPTYEQYF.